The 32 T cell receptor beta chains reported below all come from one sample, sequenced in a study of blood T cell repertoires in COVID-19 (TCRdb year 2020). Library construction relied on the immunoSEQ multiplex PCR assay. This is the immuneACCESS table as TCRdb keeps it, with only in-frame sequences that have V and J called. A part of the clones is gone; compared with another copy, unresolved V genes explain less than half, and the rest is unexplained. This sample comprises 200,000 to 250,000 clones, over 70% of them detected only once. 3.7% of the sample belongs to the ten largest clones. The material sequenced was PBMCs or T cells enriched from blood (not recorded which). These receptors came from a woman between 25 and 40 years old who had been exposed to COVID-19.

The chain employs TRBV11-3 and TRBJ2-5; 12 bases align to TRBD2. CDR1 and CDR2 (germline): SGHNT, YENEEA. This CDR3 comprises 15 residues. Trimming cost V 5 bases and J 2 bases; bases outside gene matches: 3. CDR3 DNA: TGTGCCAGCAGCCCAGGGACTAGCGGGCAAGAGACCCAGTACTTC. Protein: CASSPGTSGQETQYF.

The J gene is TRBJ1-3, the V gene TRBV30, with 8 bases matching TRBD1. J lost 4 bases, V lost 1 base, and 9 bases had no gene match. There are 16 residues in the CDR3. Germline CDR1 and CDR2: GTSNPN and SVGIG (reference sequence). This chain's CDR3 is CAWSAFRRGPGNTIYF. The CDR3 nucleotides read TGTGCCTGGAGTGCCTTTCGCAGGGGGCCGGGAAACACCATATATTTT.

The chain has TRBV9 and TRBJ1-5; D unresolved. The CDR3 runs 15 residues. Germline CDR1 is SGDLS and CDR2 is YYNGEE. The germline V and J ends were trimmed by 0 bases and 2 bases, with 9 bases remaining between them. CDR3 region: CASSVADGGNQPQHF. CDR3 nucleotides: TGTGCCAGCAGCGTAGCGGACGGGGGCAATCAGCCCCAGCATTTT.

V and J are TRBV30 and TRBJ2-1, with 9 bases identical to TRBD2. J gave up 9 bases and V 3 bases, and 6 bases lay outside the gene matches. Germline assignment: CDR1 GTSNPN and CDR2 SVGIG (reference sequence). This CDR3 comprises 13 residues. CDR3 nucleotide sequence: TGTGCCTGGAGGCGGGAGGGCCTGGGTGAGCAGTTCTTC. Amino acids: CAWRREGLGEQFF.

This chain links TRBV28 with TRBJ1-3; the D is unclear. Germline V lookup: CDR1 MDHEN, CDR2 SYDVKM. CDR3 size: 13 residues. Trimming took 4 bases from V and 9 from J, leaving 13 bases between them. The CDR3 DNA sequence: TGTGCCAGCAGTTCGGTGGGAGTGAGCACCATATATTTT. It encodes CASSSVGVSTIYF. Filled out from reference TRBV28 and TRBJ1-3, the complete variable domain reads DVKVTQSSRYLVKRTGEKVFLECVQDMDHENMFWYRQDPGLGLRLIYFSYDVKMKEKGDIPEGYSVSREKKERFSLILESASTNQTSMYLCASSSVGVSTIYFGEGSWLTVV.

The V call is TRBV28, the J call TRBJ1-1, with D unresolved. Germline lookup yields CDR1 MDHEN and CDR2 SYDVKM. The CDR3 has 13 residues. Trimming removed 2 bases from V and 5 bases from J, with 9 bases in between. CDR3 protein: CASSLHGRTEAFF. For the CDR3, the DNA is TGTGCCAGCAGTTTACACGGGAGAACTGAAGCTTTCTTT.

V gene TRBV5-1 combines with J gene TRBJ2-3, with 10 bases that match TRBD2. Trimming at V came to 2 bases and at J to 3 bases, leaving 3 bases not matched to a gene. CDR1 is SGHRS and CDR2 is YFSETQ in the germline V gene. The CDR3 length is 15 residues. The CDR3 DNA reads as TGCGCCAGCAGCTTATCTAGCGGGAGAACAGATACGCAGTATTTT. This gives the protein CASSLSSGRTDTQYF.

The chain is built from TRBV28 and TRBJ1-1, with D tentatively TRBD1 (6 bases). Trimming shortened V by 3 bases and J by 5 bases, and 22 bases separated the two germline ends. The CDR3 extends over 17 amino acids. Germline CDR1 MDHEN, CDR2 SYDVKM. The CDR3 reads CASSLLESGGARTEAFF. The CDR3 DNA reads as TGTGCCAGCAGTTTGTTAGAGTCGGGGGGGGCTAGGACTGAAGCTTTCTTT.

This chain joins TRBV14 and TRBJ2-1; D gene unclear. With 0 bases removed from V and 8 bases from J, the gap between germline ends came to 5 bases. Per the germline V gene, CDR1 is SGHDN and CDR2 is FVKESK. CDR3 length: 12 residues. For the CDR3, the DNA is TGTGCCAGCAGCCAAGACTATTATGAGCAGTTCTTC. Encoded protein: CASSQDYYEQFF. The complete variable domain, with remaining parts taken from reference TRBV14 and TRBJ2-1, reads EAGVTQFPSHSVIEKGQTVTLRCDPISGHDNLYWYRRVMGKEIKFLLHFVKESKQDESGMPNNRFLAERTGGTYSTLKVQPAELEDSGVYFCASSQDYYEQFFGPGTRLTVL.

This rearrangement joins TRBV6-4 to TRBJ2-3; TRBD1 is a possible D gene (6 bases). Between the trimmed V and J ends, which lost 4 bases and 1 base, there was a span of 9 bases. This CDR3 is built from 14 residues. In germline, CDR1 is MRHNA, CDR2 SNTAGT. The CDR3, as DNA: TGTGCCAGCAGTGCACAGGGAGGCACAGATACGCAGTATTTT. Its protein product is CASSAQGGTDTQYF.

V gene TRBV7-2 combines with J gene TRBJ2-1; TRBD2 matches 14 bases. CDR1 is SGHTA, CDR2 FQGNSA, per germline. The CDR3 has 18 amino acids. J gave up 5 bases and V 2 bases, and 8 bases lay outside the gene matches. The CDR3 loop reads CASSLSGTSGSSHNEQFF. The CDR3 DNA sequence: TGTGCCAGCAGCTTATCCGGGACTAGCGGGAGTAGCCACAATGAGCAGTTCTTC.

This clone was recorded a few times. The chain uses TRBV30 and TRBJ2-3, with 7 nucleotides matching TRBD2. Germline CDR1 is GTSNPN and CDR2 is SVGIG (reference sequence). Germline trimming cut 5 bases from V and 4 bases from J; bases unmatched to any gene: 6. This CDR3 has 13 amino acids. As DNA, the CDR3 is TGTGCCTGGTCGAAGGCGGGAGCAGATACGCAGTATTTT. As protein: CAWSKAGADTQYF. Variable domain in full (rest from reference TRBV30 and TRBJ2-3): SQTIHQWPATLVQPVGSPLSLECTVEGTSNPNLYWYRQAAGRGLQLLFYSVGIGQISSEVPQNLSASRPQDRQFILSSKKLLLSDSGFYLCAWSKAGADTQYFGPGTRLTVL.

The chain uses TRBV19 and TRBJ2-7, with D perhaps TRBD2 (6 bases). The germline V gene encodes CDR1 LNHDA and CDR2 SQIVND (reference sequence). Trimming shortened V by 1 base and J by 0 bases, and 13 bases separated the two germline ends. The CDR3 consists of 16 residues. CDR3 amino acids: CASSIVPGLGSYEQYF. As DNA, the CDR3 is TGTGCCAGTAGTATAGTCCCGGGACTTGGCTCCTACGAGCAGTACTTC.

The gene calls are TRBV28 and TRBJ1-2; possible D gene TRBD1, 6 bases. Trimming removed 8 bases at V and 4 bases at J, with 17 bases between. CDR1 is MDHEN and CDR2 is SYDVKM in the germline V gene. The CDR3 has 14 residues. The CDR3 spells CASDSQGRGYGYTF. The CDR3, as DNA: TGTGCCAGCGATAGCCAGGGGAGGGGCTATGGCTACACCTTC.

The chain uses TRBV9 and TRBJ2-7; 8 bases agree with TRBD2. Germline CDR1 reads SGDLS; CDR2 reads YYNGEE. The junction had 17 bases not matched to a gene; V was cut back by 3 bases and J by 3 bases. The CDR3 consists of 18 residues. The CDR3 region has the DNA TGTGCCAGCAGCGGCTTCCGAAATAGCGGGACCTTTCTCTACGAGCAGTACTTC. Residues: CASSGFRNSGTFLYEQYF.

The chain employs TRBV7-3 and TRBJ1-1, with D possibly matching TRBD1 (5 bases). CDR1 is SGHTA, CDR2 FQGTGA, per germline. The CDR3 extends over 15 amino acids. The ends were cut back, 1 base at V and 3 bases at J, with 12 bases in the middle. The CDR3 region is CASSLIGALDTEAFF. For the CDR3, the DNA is TGTGCCAGCAGCTTAATAGGGGCCCTGGACACTGAAGCTTTCTTT.

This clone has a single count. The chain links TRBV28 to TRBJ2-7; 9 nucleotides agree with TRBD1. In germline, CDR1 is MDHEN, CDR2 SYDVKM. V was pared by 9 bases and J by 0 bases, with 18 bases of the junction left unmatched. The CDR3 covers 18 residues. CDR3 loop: CARESFGQGRQFSYEQYF. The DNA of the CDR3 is TGTGCCAGGGAGTCATTTGGACAGGGGCGACAATTCTCCTACGAGCAGTACTTC. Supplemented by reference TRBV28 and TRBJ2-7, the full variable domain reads DVKVTQSSRYLVKRTGEKVFLECVQDMDHENMFWYRQDPGLGLRLIYFSYDVKMKEKGDIPEGYSVSREKKERFSLILESASTNQTSMYLCARESFGQGRQFSYEQYFGPGTRLTVT.

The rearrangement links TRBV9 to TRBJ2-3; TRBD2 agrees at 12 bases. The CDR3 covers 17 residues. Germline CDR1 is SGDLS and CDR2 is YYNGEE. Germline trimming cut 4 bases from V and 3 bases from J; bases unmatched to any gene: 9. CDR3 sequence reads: CASSPPPTSGGTDTQYF. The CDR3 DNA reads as TGTGCCAGCAGCCCCCCGCCGACTAGCGGGGGAACAGATACGCAGTATTTT.

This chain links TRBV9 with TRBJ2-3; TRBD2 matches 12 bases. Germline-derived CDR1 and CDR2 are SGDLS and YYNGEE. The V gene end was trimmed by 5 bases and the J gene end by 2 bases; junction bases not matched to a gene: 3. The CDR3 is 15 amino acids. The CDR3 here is CASSRTSGDTDTQYF. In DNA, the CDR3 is TGTGCCAGCAGTCGGACTAGCGGGGACACAGATACGCAGTATTTT.

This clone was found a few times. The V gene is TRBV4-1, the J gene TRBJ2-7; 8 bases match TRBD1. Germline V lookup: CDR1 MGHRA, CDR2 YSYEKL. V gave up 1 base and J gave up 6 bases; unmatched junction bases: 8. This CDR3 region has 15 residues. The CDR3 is CASSQAGQGISEQYF. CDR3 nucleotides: TGCGCCAGCAGCCAAGCTGGACAGGGAATTTCCGAGCAGTACTTC.

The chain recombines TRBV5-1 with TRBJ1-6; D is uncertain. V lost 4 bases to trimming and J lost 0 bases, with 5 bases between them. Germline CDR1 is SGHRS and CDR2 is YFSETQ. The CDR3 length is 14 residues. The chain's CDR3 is CASSTVSYNSPLHF. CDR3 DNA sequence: TGCGCCAGCAGCACAGTCTCCTATAATTCACCCCTCCACTTT.

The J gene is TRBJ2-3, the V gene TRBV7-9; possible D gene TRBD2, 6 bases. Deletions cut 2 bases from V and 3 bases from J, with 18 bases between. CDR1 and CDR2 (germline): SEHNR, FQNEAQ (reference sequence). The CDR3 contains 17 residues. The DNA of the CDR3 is TGTGCCAGCAGCTTACCCCGCGGTCTCGCGGGGACAGATACGCAGTATTTT. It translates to CASSLPRGLAGTDTQYF. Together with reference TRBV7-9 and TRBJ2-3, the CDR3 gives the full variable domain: DTGVSQNPRHKITKRGQNVTFRCDPISEHNRLYWYRQTLGQGPEFLTYFQNEAQLEKSRLLSDRFSAERPKGSFSTLEIQRTEQGDSAMYLCASSLPRGLAGTDTQYFGPGTRLTVL.

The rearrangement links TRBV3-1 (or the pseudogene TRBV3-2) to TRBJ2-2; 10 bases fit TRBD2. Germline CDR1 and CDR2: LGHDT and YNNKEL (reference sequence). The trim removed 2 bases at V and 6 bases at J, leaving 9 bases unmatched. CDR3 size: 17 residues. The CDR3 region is CASSQRLSGRASGELFF. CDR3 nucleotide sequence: TGTGCCAGCAGCCAACGTCTCAGCGGGAGGGCATCCGGGGAGCTGTTTTTT.

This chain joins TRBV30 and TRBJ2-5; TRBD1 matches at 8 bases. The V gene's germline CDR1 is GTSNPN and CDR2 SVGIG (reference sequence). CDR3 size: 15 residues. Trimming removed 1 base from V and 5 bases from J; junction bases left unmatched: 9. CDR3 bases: TGTGCCTGGAGTGGTGCACAGGGGGAGGATGAGACCCAGTACTTC. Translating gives CAWSGAQGEDETQYF.

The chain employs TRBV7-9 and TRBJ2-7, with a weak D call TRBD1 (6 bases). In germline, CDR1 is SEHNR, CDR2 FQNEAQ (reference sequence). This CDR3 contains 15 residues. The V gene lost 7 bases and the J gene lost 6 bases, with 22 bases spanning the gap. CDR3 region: CASIKGGHNYGEQYF. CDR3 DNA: TGTGCCAGCATCAAAGGGGGACACAATTACGGCGAGCAGTACTTC. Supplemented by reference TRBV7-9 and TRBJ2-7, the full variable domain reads DTGVSQNPRHKITKRGQNVTFRCDPISEHNRLYWYRQTLGQGPEFLTYFQNEAQLEKSRLLSDRFSAERPKGSFSTLEIQRTEQGDSAMYLCASIKGGHNYGEQYFGPGTRLTVT.

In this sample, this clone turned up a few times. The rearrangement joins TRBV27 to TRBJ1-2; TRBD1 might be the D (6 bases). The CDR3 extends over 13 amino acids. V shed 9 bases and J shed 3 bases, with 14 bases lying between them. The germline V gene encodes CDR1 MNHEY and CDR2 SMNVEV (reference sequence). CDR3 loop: CASKRTADYGYTF. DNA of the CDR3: TGTGCCAGTAAGAGGACAGCCGACTATGGCTACACCTTC.

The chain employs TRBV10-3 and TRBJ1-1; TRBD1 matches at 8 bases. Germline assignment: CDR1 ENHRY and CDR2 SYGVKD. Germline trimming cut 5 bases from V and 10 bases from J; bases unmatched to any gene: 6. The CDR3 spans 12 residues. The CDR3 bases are TGTGCCATCAGTCCGGGACAGGTTGGAGCTTTCTTT. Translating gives CAISPGQVGAFF.

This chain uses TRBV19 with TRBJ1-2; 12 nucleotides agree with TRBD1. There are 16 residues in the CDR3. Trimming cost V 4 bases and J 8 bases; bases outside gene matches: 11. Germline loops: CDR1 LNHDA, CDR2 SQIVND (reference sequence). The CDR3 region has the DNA TGTGCCAGTAGTACAGCTGGGACAGGGGGCGGCGGGGGCTACACCTTC. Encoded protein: CASSTAGTGGGGGYTF.

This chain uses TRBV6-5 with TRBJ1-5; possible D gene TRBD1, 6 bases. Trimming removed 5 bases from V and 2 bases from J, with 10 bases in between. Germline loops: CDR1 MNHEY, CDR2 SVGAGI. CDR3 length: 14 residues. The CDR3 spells CASSRTVGNQPQHF. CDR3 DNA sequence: TGTGCCAGCAGTCGGACAGTTGGCAATCAGCCCCAGCATTTT.

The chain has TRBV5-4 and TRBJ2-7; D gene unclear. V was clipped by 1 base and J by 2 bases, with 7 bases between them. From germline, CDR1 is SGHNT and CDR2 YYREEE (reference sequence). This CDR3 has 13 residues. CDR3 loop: CASSLYRAYEQYF. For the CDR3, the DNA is TGTGCCAGCAGCTTGTATCGGGCCTACGAGCAGTACTTC.

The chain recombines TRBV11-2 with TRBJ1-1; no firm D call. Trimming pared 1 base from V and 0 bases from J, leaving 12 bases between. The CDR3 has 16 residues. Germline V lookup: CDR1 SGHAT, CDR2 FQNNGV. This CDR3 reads CASSLAQPRMNTEAFF. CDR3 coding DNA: TGTGCCAGCAGCTTAGCCCAGCCTAGGATGAACACTGAAGCTTTCTTT. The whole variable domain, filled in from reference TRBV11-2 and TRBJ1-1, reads EAGVAQSPRYKIIEKRQSVAFWCNPISGHATLYWYQQILGQGPKLLIQFQNNGVVDDSQLPKDRFSAERLKGVDSTLKIQPAKLEDSAVYLCASSLAQPRMNTEAFFGQGTRLTVV.

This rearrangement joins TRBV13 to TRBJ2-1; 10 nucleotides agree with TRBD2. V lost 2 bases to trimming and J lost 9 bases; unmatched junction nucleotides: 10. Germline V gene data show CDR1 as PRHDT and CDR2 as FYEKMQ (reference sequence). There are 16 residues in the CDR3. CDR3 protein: CASSLMASGSHGEQFF. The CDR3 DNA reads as TGTGCCAGCAGCTTAATGGCTAGCGGGAGTCATGGTGAGCAGTTCTTC.